Here is one T cell receptor beta chain with its context. Antigen unknown. This sample was included in a study of post-analysis software for immune sequencing data. CDR1 and CDR2 (germline): DFQATT, SNEGSKA (reference sequence). The CDR3 runs to 15 residues. V was clipped by 5 bases and J by 4 bases; unmatched bases: 7. Included in the TCR beta cDNA libraries were unique molecular identifiers. TCRdb redid the calling of the PCR reads with MiXCR, one entry per CDR3 protein. The data show around 700,000 distinct CDR3 sequences, with roughly three fifths seen just once and 10% to 12% held by the top ten. Notes on the study in general: Roughly five TRBV segments were more frequent in patients than controls; TRBV5-6, TRBV5-1 and TRBV20-1 belonged to this group.

The source of this sequence is a girl between 2 and 10 years old with multiple sclerosis. The sample consisted of blood. The gene calls are TRBV20-1 and TRBJ2-1; TRBD2 matches at 11 bases. CDR3 loop: CSASKTSGIYNEQFF. The CDR3 DNA reads as TGCAGTGCTTCCAAGACTAGCGGGATTTACAATGAGCAGTTCTTC.